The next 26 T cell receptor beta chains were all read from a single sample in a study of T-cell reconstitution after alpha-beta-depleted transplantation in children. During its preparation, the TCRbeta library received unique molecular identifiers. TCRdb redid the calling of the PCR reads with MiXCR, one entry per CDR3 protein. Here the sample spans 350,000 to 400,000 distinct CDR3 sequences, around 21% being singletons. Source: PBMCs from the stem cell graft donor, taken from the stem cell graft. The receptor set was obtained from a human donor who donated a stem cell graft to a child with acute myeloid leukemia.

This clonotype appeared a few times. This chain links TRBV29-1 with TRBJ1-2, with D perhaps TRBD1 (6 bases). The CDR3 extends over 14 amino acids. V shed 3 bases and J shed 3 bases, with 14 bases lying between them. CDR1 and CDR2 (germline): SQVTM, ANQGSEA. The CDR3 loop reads CSVEGGSGDYGYTF. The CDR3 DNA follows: TGCAGCGTTGAGGGGGGCTCGGGGGACTATGGCTACACCTTC.

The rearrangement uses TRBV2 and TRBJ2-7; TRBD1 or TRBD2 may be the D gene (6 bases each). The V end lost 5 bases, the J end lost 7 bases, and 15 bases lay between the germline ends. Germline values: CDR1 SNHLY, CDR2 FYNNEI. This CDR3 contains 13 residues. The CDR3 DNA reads TGTGCCAGCAGTCGGGGGCCTAACTGGGAGCAGTACTTC. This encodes CASSRGPNWEQYF.

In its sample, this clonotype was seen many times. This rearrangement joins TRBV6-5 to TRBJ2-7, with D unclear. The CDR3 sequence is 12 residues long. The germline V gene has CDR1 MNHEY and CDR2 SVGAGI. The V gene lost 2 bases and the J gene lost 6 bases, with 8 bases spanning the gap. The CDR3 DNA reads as TGTGCCAGCAGTTACACTGTGGGCGAGCAGTACTTC. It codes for CASSYTVGEQYF.

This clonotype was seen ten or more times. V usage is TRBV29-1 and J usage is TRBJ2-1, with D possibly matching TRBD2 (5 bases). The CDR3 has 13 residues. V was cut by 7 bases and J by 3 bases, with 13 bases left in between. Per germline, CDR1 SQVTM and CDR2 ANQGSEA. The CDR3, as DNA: TGCAGCGCGAGGGCCGGCGACTACAATGAGCAGTTCTTC. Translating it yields CSARAGDYNEQFF.

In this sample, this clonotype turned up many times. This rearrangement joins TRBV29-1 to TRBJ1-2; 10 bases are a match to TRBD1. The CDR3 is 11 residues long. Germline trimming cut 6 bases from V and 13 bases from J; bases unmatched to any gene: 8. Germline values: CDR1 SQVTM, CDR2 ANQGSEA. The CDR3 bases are TGCAGCGTGTTAGGACAGGGGGAATTCACCTTC. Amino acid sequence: CSVLGQGEFTF. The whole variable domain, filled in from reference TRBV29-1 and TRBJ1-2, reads SAVISQKPSRDICQRGTSLTIQCQVDSQVTMMFWYRQQPGQSLTLIATANQGSEATYESGFVIDKFPISRPNLTFSTLTVSNMSPEDSSIYLCSVLGQGEFTFGSGTRLTVV.

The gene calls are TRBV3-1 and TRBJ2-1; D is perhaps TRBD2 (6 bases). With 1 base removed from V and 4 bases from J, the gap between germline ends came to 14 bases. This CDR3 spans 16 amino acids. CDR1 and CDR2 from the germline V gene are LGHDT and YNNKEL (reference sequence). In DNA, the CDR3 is TGTGCCAGCAGCCAAGTTCCGGGAGAAGGGTACAATGAGCAGTTCTTC. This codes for CASSQVPGEGYNEQFF.

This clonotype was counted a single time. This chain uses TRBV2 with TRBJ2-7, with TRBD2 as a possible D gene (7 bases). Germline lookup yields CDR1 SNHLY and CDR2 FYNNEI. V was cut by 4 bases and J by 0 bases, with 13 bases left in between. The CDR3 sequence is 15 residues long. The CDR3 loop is CASSGGGAASYEQYF. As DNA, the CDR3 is TGTGCCAGCAGTGGAGGGGGGGCCGCCTCCTACGAGCAGTACTTC.

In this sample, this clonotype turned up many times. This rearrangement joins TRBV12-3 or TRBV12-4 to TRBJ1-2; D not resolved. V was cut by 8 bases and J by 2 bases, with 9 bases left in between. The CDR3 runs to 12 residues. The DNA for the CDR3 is TGTGCCAGCTCTCTCAGCAACTATGGCTACACCTTC. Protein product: CASSLSNYGYTF.

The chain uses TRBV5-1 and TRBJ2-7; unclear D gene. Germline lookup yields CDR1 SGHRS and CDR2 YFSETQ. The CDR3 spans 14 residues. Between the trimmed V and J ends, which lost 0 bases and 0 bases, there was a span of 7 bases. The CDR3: CASSLEANSYEQYF. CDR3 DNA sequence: TGCGCCAGCAGCTTGGAAGCGAACTCCTACGAGCAGTACTTC.

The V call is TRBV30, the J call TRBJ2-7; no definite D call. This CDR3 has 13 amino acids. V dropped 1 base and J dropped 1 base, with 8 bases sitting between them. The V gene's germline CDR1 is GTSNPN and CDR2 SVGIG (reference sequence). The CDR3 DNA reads TGTGCCTGGAGTGATGGGATGTCCTACGAGCAGTACTTC. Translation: CAWSDGMSYEQYF.

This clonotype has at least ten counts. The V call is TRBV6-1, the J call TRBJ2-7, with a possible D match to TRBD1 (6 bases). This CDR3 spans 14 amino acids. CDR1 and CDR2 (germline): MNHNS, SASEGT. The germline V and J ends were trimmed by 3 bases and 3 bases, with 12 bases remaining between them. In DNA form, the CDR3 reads TGTGCCAGCAGTGATCGGGACAATCTCTACGAGCAGTACTTC. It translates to CASSDRDNLYEQYF.

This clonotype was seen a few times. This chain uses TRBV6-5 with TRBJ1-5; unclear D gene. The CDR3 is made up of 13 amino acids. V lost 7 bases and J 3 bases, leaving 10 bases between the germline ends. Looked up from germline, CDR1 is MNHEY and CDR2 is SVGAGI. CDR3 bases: TGTGCCAGCACGACCCTAATCAATCAGCCCCAGCATTTT. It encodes CASTTLINQPQHF.

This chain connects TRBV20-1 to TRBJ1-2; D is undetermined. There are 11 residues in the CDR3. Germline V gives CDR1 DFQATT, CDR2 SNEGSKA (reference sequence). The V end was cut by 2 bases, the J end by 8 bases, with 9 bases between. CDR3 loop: CSARTGEGYTF. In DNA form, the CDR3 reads TGCAGTGCTAGAACTGGGGAAGGCTACACCTTC.

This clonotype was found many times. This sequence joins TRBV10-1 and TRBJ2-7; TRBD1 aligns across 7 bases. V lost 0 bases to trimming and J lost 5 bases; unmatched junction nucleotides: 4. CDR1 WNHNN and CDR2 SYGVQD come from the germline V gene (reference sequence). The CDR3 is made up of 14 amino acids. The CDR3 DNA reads TGCGCCAGCAGTGAGTCGGGGCAGGGGGACGAGCAGTACTTC. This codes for CASSESGQGDEQYF.

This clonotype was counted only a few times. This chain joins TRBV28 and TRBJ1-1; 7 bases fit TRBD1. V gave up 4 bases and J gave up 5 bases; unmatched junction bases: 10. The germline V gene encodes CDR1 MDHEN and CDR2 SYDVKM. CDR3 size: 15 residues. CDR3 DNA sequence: TGTGCCAGCAGTTCCTACAGGGGCCGGGGGACTGAAGCTTTCTTT. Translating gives CASSSYRGRGTEAFF.

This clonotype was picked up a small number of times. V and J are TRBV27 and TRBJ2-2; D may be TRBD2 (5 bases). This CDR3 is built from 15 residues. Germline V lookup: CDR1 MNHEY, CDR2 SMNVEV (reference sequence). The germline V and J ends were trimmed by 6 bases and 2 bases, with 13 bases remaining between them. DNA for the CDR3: TGTGCCAGCAGCTCTGGACTCCCCAACACCGGGGAGCTGTTTTTT. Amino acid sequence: CASSSGLPNTGELFF.

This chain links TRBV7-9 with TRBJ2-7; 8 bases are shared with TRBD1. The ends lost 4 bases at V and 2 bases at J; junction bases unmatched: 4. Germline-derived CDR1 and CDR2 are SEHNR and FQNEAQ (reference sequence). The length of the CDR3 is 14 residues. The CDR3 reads CASSYRDRPYEQYF. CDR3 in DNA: TGTGCCAGCAGCTACCGGGACAGGCCCTACGAGCAGTACTTC.

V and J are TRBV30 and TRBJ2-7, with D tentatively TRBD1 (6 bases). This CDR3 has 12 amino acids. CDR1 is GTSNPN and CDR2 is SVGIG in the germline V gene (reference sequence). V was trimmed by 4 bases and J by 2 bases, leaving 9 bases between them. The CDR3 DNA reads TGTGCCTGGACGGACAGAACCTACGAGCAGTACTTC. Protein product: CAWTDRTYEQYF.

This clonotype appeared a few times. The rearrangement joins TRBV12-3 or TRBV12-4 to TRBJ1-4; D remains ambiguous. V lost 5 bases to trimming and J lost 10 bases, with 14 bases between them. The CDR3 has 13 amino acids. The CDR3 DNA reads TGTGCCAGCAGTGGGTCGGGAGGAGGAAAACTGTTTTTT. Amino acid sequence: CASSGSGGGKLFF.

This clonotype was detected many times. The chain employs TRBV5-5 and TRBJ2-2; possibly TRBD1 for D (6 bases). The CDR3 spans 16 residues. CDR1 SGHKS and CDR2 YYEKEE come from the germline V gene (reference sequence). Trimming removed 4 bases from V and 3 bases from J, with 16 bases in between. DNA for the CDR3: TGTGCCAGCAGCCACCGAGGGGGAGCGGACACCGGGGAGCTGTTTTTT. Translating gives CASSHRGGADTGELFF.

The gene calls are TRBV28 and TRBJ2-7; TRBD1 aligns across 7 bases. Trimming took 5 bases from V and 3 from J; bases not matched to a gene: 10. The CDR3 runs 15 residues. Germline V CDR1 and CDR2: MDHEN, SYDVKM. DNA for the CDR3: TGTGCCAGCAGTCCCCAAAGGGACAGATACTACGAGCAGTACTTC. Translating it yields CASSPQRDRYYEQYF.

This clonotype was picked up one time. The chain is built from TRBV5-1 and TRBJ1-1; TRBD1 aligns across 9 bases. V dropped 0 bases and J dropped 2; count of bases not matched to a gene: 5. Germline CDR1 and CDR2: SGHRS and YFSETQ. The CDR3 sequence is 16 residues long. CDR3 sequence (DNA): TGCGCCAGCAGCTTGGAACAGGGGGCGACCAACACTGAAGCTTTCTTT. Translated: CASSLEQGATNTEAFF. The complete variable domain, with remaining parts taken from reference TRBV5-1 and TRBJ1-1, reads KAGVTQTPRYLIKTRGQQVTLSCSPISGHRSVSWYQQTPGQGLQFLFEYFSETQRNKGNFPGRFSGRQFSNSRSEMNVSTLELGDSALYLCASSLEQGATNTEAFFGQGTRLTVV.

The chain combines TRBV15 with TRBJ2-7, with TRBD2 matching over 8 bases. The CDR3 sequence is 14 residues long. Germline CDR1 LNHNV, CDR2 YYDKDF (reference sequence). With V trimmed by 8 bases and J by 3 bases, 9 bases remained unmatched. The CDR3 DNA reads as TGTGCCACCGGTAGACGGGCGGGAGGCTACGAGCAGTACTTC. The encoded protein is CATGRRAGGYEQYF.

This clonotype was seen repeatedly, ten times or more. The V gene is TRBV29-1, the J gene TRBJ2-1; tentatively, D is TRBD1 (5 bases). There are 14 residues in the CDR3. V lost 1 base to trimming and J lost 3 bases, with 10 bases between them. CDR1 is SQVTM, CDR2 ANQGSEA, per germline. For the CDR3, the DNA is TGCAGCGTTGAAGCAGGGTTCGGCTACAATGAGCAGTTCTTC. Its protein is CSVEAGFGYNEQFF.

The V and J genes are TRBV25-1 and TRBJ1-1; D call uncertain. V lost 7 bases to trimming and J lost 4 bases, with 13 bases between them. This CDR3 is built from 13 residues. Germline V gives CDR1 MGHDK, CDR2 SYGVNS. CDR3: CASNRNAGTEAFF. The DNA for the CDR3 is TGTGCCAGCAACCGAAACGCGGGCACTGAAGCTTTCTTT.

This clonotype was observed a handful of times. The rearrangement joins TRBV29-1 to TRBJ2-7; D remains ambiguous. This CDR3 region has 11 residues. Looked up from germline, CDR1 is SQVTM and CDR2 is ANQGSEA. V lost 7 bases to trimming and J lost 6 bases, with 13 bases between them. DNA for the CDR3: TGCAGCGCTGGACGTTCAGGCGAGCAGTACTTC. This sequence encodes CSAGRSGEQYF.